A selection of T cell receptor beta chains follows, all from one sample in a study of blood T cell repertoires in COVID-19. Libraries were prepared by immunoSEQ multiplex PCR; TCRdb keeps only in-frame clonotypes and omits some of them. Of approximately 160,000 clones listed, approximately 90% are singletons. Source material: peripheral blood. The receptors derive from a man aged 50 or older with acute or convalescent COVID-19. The CDR3 runs from the conserved cysteine through the conserved F or W. D genes are given only for firm matches. Clone size is given for some rows only: seen once, a few or many times, or a class if the clone is expanded.

D gene	clone size	V gene	CDR3 length	J gene	CDR3 protein	CDR3 DNA
TRBD1	.	TRBV7-8	16	TRBJ1-4	CASSPSAGTGGEKLFF	TGTGCCAGCAGCCCTTCAGCCGGGACAGGGGGGGAAAAACTGTTTTTT
.	.	TRBV7-9	13	TRBJ2-2	CASSYQNTGELFF	TGTGCCAGCAGCTATCAGAACACCGGGGAGCTGTTTTTT
.	.	TRBV27	14	TRBJ1-2	CASSFRNRESSYTF	TGTGCCAGCAGTTTTCGTAACAGGGAGAGTAGCTACACCTTC
TRBD2	.	TRBV5-1	14	TRBJ2-1	CASSLNDGRDEQFF	TGCGCCAGCAGCCTCAACGATGGGAGGGATGAGCAGTTCTTC
TRBD2	.	TRBV10-3	14	TRBJ2-1	CASGTRGSYNEQFF	TGTGCCAGTGGGACTAGGGGGTCCTACAATGAGCAGTTCTTC
.	.	TRBV19	14	TRBJ1-5	CASATGGGNQPQHF	TGTGCCAGTGCTACGGGGGGCGGGAATCAGCCCCAGCATTTT
TRBD1	.	TRBV15	16	TRBJ1-5	CATSRGSRTGDQPQHF	TGTGCCACCAGCAGAGGATCCCGGACAGGAGATCAGCCCCAGCATTTT
.	.	TRBV28	14	TRBJ1-1	CASSLWAGNTEAFF	TGTGCCAGCAGTTTATGGGCGGGGAACACTGAAGCTTTCTTT
TRBD2	.	TRBV2	15	TRBJ2-3	CASRRLAGGTNTQYF	TGTGCCAGCAGGCGACTAGCGGGGGGCACGAATACGCAGTATTTT
TRBD1	.	TRBV11-2	15	TRBJ1-5	CASTWDRAVYQPQHF	TGTGCCAGCACCTGGGACAGGGCAGTCTATCAGCCCCAGCATTTT
TRBD1	.	TRBV12-3/TRBV12-4	13	TRBJ1-1	CASWDSENTEAFF	TGTGCCAGCTGGGACAGTGAGAACACTGAAGCTTTCTTT
.	.	TRBV3-1/TRBV3-2	15	TRBJ1-3	CASSQITGTGNTIYF	TGTGCCAGCAGCCAAATCACAGGGACTGGAAACACCATATATTTT
.	.	TRBV4-3	16	TRBJ1-2	CASSQDGTDTNYGYTF	TGCGCCAGCAGCCAAGATGGCACAGATACTAACTATGGCTACACCTTC
.	few	TRBV5-1	14	TRBJ1-6	CASSLDRVYSPLHF	TGCGCCAGCAGCTTGGACAGGGTTTATTCACCCCTCCACTTT
TRBD1	.	TRBV2	15	TRBJ1-2	CASSESDRENYGYTF	TGTGCCAGCAGTGAATCGGACAGGGAAAACTATGGCTACACCTTC
.	.	TRBV29-1	14	TRBJ2-1	CSVSRGGSYNEQFF	TGCAGCGTATCGCGAGGTGGCTCCTACAATGAGCAGTTCTTC
TRBD1	.	TRBV3-1/TRBV3-2	15	TRBJ1-1	CASSRTGVRNTEAFF	TGTGCCAGCAGCCGGACAGGGGTGAGGAACACTGAAGCTTTCTTT
TRBD2	.	TRBV11-2	16	TRBJ2-5	CASSFRLAGLQETQYF	TGTGCCAGCAGTTTTCGACTAGCGGGGCTCCAAGAGACCCAGTACTTC
TRBD1	.	TRBV30	16	TRBJ1-6	CAWSLTGTGVFSPLHF	TGTGCCTGGAGTTTGACCGGGACAGGGGTTTTTTCACCCCTCCACTTT
TRBD2	.	TRBV6-5	14	TRBJ2-2	CAIAGGSSTGELFF	TGTGCCATCGCGGGGGGTTCGAGCACCGGGGAGCTGTTTTTT
.	.	TRBV9	15	TRBJ1-5	CASSVDPGSNQPQHF	TGTGCCAGCAGCGTAGATCCAGGGAGCAATCAGCCCCAGCATTTT
.	.	TRBV9	14	TRBJ2-5	CASSVDGTGETQYF	TGTGCCAGCAGCGTAGATGGGACTGGGGAGACCCAGTACTTC
TRBD2	.	TRBV7-9	15	TRBJ2-7	CASSLVLGRANEQYF	TGTGCCAGCAGCTTAGTTCTCGGGAGGGCCAACGAGCAGTACTTC
TRBD1	.	TRBV2	17	TRBJ1-4	CASSEGKGPDRVEKLFF	TGTGCCAGCAGTGAAGGGAAGGGGCCCGACAGGGTTGAAAAACTGTTTTTT
.	.	TRBV4-1	15	TRBJ2-1	CASSQDGGLGNEQFF	TGCGCCAGCAGCCAAGACGGGGGTTTGGGGAATGAGCAGTTCTTC
.	.	TRBV28	14	TRBJ2-4	CASSPPQGFAIQYF	TGTGCCAGCAGTCCCCCTCAGGGTTTCGCCATTCAGTACTTC
TRBD1	.	TRBV3-1/TRBV3-2	16	TRBJ2-5	CASSQDRGLLQETQYF	TGTGCCAGCAGCCAAGACAGGGGGTTGTTACAAGAGACCCAGTACTTC
TRBD2	.	TRBV10-1	17	TRBJ2-1	CASSESSSGSSYNEQFF	TGCGCCAGCAGTGAGTCGTCTAGCGGGAGCTCCTACAATGAGCAGTTCTTC
.	.	TRBV18	16	TRBJ2-4	CASSPPAGLAKNIQYF	TGTGCCAGCTCACCACCGGCCGGACTAGCCAAAAACATTCAGTACTTC
.	.	TRBV18	14	TRBJ1-1	CASSQGQRALEAFF	TGTGCCAGCTCACAAGGACAGAGGGCTCTTGAAGCTTTCTTT
TRBD2	.	TRBV5-1	16	TRBJ2-2	CASSLALGTSGGELFF	TGCGCCAGCAGCTTGGCATTGGGGACTAGTGGCGGGGAGCTGTTTTTT
.	.	TRBV6-5	15	TRBJ1-2	CASSFDSLANYGYTF	TGTGCCAGCAGTTTTGACAGCCTAGCTAACTATGGCTACACCTTC
TRBD1	once	TRBV27	15	TRBJ1-1	CASSFWTGTATEAFF	TGTGCCAGCAGTTTCTGGACAGGGACAGCGACTGAAGCTTTCTTT
.	.	TRBV19	17	TRBJ2-1	CASSMRGRGTAHDEQFF	TGTGCCAGTAGTATGAGGGGGCGCGGGACCGCGCACGATGAGCAGTTCTTC
.	.	TRBV29-1	13	TRBJ2-7	CSVELQDTYEQYF	TGCAGCGTTGAATTACAGGATACCTACGAGCAGTACTTC
.	once	TRBV30	11	TRBJ2-1	CASGWQNEQFF	TGTGCCTCGGGGTGGCAGAATGAGCAGTTCTTC
TRBD2	.	TRBV5-1	14	TRBJ2-1	CASSTGLAGIEQFF	TGCGCCAGCAGCACAGGACTAGCGGGCATCGAGCAGTTCTTC
TRBD1	.	TRBV28	16	TRBJ1-2	CASSLVGTAANYGYTF	TGTGCCAGCAGTTTGGTCGGGACAGCTGCTAACTATGGCTACACCTTC
TRBD1	.	TRBV5-1	15	TRBJ2-7	CASSLGGTGVYEQYF	TGCGCCAGCAGCTTGGGGGGGACAGGGGTATACGAGCAGTACTTC
.	once	TRBV6-5	15	TRBJ1-3	CASSRGQSSGNTIYF	TGTGCCAGCAGCCGCGGACAGAGCTCTGGAAACACCATATATTTT
.	once	TRBV10-3	16	TRBJ2-3	CAISEPASVAEDTQYF	TGTGCCATCAGTGAGCCCGCATCCGTAGCGGAAGATACGCAGTATTTT
.	.	TRBV7-2	13	TRBJ2-7	CASSVLQGYEQYF	TGTGCCAGCAGCGTCCTACAGGGATACGAGCAGTACTTC
TRBD2	.	TRBV5-1	15	TRBJ2-2	CASRAGGTNTGELFF	TGCGCCAGCCGGGCGGGAGGGACGAACACCGGGGAGCTGTTTTTT
.	.	TRBV4-1	13	TRBJ2-5	CASSPAEQETQYF	TGCGCCAGCAGCCCCGCGGAGCAAGAGACCCAGTACTTC
TRBD2	.	TRBV7-3	18	TRBJ2-2	CASSSYGLAGTRTGELFF	TGTGCCAGCAGCTCATATGGACTAGCGGGGACGCGCACGGGGGAGCTGTTTTTT
.	.	TRBV28	15	TRBJ2-2	CASSLAGAGTGELFF	TGTGCCAGCAGTTTGGCCGGAGCGGGCACCGGGGAGCTGTTTTTT
TRBD1	.	TRBV27	17	TRBJ2-1	CASFPQGAGVGYNEQFF	TGTGCCAGCTTCCCACAGGGGGCTGGAGTAGGGTACAATGAGCAGTTCTTC
TRBD2	.	TRBV6-1	14	TRBJ2-7	CASSEIAGIDEQYF	TGTGCCAGCAGTGAAATAGCGGGAATCGACGAGCAGTACTTC
TRBD2	.	TRBV4-3	17	TRBJ2-3	CASSSGRLAGGKNTQYF	TGCGCCAGCAGCTCAGGAAGGCTAGCGGGGGGTAAAAATACGCAGTATTTT
.	once	TRBV5-3	14	TRBJ1-5	CARSWRQIGQPQHF	TGTGCCAGAAGCTGGAGACAGATTGGACAGCCCCAGCATTTT
.	.	TRBV19	15	TRBJ1-6	CASTKQSSYNSPLHF	TGTGCCAGTACCAAACAGAGTTCCTATAATTCACCCCTCCACTTT
.	.	TRBV30	13	TRBJ1-5	CAWSTQGKQPQHF	TGTGCCTGGAGTACACAGGGCAAGCAGCCCCAGCATTTT
.	.	TRBV3-1/TRBV3-2	12	TRBJ1-2	CASVGGRYGYTF	TGTGCCAGCGTCGGGGGGCGTTATGGCTACACCTTC
TRBD2	.	TRBV27	13	TRBJ2-1	CASSFTSGDQGFF	TGTGCCAGCAGTTTCACTAGCGGGGACCAGGGGTTCTTC
.	.	TRBV2	15	TRBJ1-2	CARGTGVFRNYGYTF	TGTGCCAGGGGGACGGGGGTCTTTAGAAACTATGGCTACACCTTC
.	once	TRBV10-1	13	TRBJ2-1	CASSVEGRSEQFF	TGCGCCAGCAGTGTCGAGGGAAGGAGTGAGCAGTTCTTC
TRBD2	.	TRBV11-3	15	TRBJ2-2	CASSFGGAGTGELFF	TGTGCCAGCAGCTTCGGGGGGGCGGGCACCGGGGAGCTGTTTTTT
TRBD1	.	TRBV29-1	14	TRBJ2-3	CSVCATGAADTQYF	TGCAGCGTTTGCGCGACAGGGGCGGCAGATACGCAGTATTTT
.	.	TRBV7-9	15	TRBJ2-7	CASSSPLAEGDEQYF	TGTGCCAGCAGCTCCCCCTTAGCGGAAGGTGACGAGCAGTACTTC